This T cell receptor beta chain originates from a study of T cells in Graves' hyperthyroidism and ophthalmopathy. Across the whole study: Blood from the periphery was taken at initial diagnosis, before any treatment.

Any patient presenting with uncontrolled infection, other autoimmune disease, pregnancy or lactation was left out. Over 9 ml of fresh peripheral blood supplied the PBMCs. The CDR3 is made up of 14 amino acids. From germline, CDR1 is SQVTM and CDR2 ANQGSEA. V dropped 3 bases and J dropped 5; count of bases not matched to a gene: 5. The TCR beta CDR3 regions underwent amplification using RNA transcripts as the source. The HTBI primer set served for first-round RT-PCR of the TCR CDR3. One entry per CDR3 protein results from TCRdb running MiXCR on the multiplex PCR reads. This table holds fewer than 650,000 distinct CDR3 sequences, approximately 14% found once.

The sample comprised blood. The receptor was derived from a woman aged 40 to 55 with Graves' ophthalmopathy. The chain employs TRBV29-1 and TRBJ2-2, with TRBD1 matching 8 bases. CDR3 protein: CSVDLTGVTGELFF. CDR3 in DNA: TGCAGCGTTGATTTGACAGGGGTAACCGGGGAGCTGTTTTTT.